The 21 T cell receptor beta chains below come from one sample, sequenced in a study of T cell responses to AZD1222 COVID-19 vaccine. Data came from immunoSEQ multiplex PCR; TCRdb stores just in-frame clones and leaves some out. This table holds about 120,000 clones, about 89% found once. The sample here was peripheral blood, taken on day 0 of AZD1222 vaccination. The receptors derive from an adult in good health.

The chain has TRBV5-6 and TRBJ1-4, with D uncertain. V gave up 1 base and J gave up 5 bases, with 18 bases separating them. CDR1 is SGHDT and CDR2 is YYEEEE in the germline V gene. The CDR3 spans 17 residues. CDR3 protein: CASSLRVTGLTNEKLFF. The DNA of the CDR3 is TGTGCCAGCAGCTTGCGGGTGACCGGACTAACGAATGAAAAACTGTTTTTT.

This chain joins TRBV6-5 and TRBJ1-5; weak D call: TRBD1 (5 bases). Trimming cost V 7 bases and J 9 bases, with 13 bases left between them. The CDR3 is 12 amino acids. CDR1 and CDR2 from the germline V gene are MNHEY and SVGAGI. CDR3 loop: CASNGRGGPQHF. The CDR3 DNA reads TGTGCCAGCAACGGGAGGGGTGGGCCCCAGCATTTT.

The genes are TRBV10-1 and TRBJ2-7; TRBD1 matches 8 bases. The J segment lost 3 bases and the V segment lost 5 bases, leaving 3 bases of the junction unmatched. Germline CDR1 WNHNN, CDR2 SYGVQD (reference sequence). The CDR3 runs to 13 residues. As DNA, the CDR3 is TGCGCCAGCAGTCCGGGACAGGACTACGAGCAGTACTTC. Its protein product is CASSPGQDYEQYF.

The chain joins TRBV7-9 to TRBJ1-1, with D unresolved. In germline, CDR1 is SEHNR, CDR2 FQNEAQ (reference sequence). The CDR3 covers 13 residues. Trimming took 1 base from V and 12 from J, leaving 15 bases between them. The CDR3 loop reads CASSLGGPLGTFF. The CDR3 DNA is TGTGCCAGCAGCTTAGGGGGTCCCCTCGGGACTTTCTTT.

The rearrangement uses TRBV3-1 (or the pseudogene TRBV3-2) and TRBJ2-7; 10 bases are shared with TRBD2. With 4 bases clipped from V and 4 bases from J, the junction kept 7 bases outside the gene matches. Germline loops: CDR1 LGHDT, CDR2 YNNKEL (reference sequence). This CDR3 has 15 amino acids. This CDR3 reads CASSRQPLAGYEQYF. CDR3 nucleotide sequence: TGTGCCAGCAGCCGCCAACCACTAGCGGGATACGAGCAGTACTTC.

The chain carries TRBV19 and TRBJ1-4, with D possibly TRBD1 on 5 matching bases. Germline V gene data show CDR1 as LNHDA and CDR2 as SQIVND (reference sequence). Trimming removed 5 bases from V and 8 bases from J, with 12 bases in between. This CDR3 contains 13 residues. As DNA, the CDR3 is TGTGCCAGTAGTCCGGACAATTTGGAAAAACTGTTTTTT. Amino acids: CASSPDNLEKLFF.

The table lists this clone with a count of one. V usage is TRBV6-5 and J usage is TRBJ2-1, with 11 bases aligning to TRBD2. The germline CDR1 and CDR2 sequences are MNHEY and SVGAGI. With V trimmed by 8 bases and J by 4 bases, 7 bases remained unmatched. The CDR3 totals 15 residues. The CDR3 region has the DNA TGTGCCAGCGCCACTAGCGGGGGAGGGTACAATGAGCAGTTCTTC. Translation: CASATSGGGYNEQFF.

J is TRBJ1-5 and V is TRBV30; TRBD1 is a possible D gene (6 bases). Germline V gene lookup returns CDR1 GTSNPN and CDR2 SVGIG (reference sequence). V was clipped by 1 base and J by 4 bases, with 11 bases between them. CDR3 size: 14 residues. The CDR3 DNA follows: TGTGCCTGGAGTGCCGGTACAGGGAATCAGCCCCAGCATTTT. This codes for CAWSAGTGNQPQHF.

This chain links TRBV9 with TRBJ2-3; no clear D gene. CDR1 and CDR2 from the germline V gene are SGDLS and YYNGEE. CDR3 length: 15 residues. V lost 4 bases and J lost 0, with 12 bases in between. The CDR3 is CASSIRTDSTDTQYF. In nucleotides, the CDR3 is TGTGCCAGCAGCATACGGACGGACAGCACAGATACGCAGTATTTT.

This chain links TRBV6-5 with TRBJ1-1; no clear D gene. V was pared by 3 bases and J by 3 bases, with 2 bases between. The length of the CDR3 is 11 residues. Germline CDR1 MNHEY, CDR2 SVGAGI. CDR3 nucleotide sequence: TGTGCCAGCAGTTATGACACTGAAGCTTTCTTT. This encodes CASSYDTEAFF.

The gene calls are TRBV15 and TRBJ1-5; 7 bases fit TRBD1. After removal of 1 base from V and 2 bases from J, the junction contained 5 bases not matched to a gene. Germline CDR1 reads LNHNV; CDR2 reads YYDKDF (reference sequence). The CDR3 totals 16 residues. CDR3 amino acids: CATSRAGTAGNQPQHF. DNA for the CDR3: TGTGCCACCAGCAGAGCTGGGACAGCAGGCAATCAGCCCCAGCATTTT.

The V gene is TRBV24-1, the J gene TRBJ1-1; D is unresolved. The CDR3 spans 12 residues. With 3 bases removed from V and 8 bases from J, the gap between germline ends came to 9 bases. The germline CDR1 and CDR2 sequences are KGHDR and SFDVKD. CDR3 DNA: TGTGCCACCAGTGATCGGTTAGTAGAAGCTTTCTTT. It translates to CATSDRLVEAFF.

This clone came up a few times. In DNA form, the CDR3 reads TGTGCCGGACAGGCCGGGACCTATGGCTACACCTTC. Translation gives CAGQAGTYGYTF. V and J are TRBV30 and TRBJ1-2, with 7 nucleotides matching TRBD1. The CDR3 has 12 amino acids. V lost 8 bases, J lost 4 bases, and 7 bases stayed unmatched. From germline, CDR1 is GTSNPN and CDR2 SVGIG (reference sequence).

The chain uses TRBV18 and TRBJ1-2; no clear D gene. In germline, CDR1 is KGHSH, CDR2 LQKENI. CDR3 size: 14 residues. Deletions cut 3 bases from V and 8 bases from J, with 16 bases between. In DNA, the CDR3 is TGTGCCAGCTCACCGACCCCGGGCCCCGACGGCTACACCTTC. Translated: CASSPTPGPDGYTF.

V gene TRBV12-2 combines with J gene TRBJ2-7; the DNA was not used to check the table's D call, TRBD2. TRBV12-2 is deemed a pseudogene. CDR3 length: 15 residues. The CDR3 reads CASRLRGGSLYEQYF. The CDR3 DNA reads TGTGCAAGTCGCCTCCGGGGCGGGAGTCTGTACGAGCAGTACTTC.

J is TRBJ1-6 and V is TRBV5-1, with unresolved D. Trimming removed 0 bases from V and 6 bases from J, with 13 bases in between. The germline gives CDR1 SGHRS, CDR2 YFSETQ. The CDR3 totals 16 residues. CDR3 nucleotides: TGCGCCAGCAGCTTGGGGGTTTGGAATTCTAATTCACCCCTCCACTTT. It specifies CASSLGVWNSNSPLHF.

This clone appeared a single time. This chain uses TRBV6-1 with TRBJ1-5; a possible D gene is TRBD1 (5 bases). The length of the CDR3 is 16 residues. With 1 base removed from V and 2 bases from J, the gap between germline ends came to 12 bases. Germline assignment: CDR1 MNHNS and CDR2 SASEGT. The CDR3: CASSEDQGLRNQPQHF. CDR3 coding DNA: TGTGCCAGCAGTGAAGATCAGGGTTTGCGCAATCAGCCCCAGCATTTT.

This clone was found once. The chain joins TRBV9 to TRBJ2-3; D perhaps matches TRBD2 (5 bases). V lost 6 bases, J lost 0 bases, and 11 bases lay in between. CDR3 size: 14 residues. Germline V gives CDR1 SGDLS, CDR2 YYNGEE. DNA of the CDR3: TGTGCCAGCACCACTCGCGGGAGCACAGATACGCAGTATTTT. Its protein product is CASTTRGSTDTQYF.

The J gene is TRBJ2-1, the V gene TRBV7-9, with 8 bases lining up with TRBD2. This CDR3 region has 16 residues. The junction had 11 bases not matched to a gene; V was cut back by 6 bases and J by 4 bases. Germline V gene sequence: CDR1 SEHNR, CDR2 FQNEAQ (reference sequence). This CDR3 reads CASSYRSSGRYNEQFF. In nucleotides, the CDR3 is TGTGCCAGCAGTTATCGGTCTAGCGGGCGGTACAATGAGCAGTTCTTC.

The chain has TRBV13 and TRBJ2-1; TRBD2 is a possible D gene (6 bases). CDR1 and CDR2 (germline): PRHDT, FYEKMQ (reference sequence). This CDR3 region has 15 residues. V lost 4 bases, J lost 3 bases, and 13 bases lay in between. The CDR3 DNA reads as TGTGCCAGCAGCTCGGCGTTCGGGGGCTACAATGAGCAGTTCTTC. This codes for CASSSAFGGYNEQFF.

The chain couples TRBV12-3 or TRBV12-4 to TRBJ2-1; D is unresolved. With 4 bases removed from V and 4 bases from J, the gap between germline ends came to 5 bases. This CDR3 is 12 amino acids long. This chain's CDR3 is CASSYSYNEQFF. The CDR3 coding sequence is TGTGCCAGCAGTTACTCGTACAATGAGCAGTTCTTC.